The T cell receptor (beta chain) under discussion was sequenced for a study of blood T cell repertoires in COVID-19. Across the study: Material from acute and convalescent COVID-19 was sourced from the United States, Italy and Spain. PBMCs, B-cell-depleted T cells, or T cells were the source of the cDNA or gDNA that made up the material.

Original analysis: The authors estimated nucleated cell counts from reference gene primer amplification. The table came from immunoSEQ multiplex PCR; TCRdb's copy has only in-frame clones and leaves some out. V, J and clone size are those of that table, while D and trimming were read from the DNA. The sample contains tens of thousands of clones, about 91% of which appear only once. The length of the CDR3 is 15 residues. J lost 1 base, V lost 4 bases, and 6 bases had no gene match. Germline V gives CDR1 SGHTA, CDR2 FQGNSA. Sequencing used peripheral blood. This TCR was recovered from a woman aged 80 or older with acute or convalescent COVID-19. The chain joins TRBV7-2 to TRBJ2-5, with 7 bases identical to TRBD1. CDR3 amino acids: CASSSVGDSQETQYF. The CDR3 region has the DNA TGTGCCAGCAGCTCTGTGGGGGACAGCCAAGAGACCCAGTACTTC.